A selection of T cell receptor beta chains follows, all from one sample in a study of blood T cells in healthy people across ages. TCRdb reprocessed the 5' RACE reads with MiXCR, giving one entry per CDR3 protein. The sample shows fewer than 700,000 distinct CDR3 sequences, less than 45% of them seen only once. Material for sequencing was blood. These receptors all stem from a man older than 75 in good health. Each CDR3 is given with its conserved first and last residue. The D gene is left open where the match is weak. Size values are once, few and many counts, or a class for expanded clones, and some rows have none.

V gene	J gene	D gene	clone size	CDR3 protein	CDR3 DNA
TRBV20-1	TRBJ2-1	TRBD2	.	CSAREASGRSEQFF	TGCAGTGCTAGAGAGGCTAGCGGGAGGTCTGAGCAGTTCTTC
TRBV20-1	TRBJ1-1	.	.	CSARAPKGGGTEAFF	TGCAGTGCTAGGGCTCCCAAAGGAGGGGGCACTGAAGCTTTCTTT
TRBV20-1	TRBJ2-7	TRBD1	.	CSAKDSGTDSYEQYF	TGCAGTGCAAAAGACTCCGGGACAGATTCCTACGAGCAGTACTTC
TRBV9	TRBJ2-5	.	.	CASSPGSRGLGTQYF	TGTGCCAGCAGCCCAGGATCCCGGGGTTTGGGGACCCAGTACTTC
TRBV3-1	TRBJ2-7	TRBD2	many	CASSSGLAAYEQYF	TGTGCCAGCAGCTCGGGACTAGCGGCCTACGAGCAGTACTTC
TRBV12-3/TRBV12-4	TRBJ1-4	TRBD1	.	CASSSYQSGQNEKLFF	TGTGCCAGCAGTTCTTACCAATCGGGACAGAATGAAAAACTGTTTTTT
TRBV7-2	TRBJ1-4	TRBD1	few	CASSLEGQHNEKLFF	TGTGCCAGCAGCTTAGAGGGACAGCATAATGAAAAACTGTTTTTT
TRBV7-2	TRBJ2-3	TRBD2	.	CASSLSGETGDTQYF	TGTGCCAGCAGCCTTAGCGGGGAAACCGGAGATACGCAGTATTTT
TRBV7-2	TRBJ2-5	TRBD1	.	CASSLGSAGGETQYF	TGTGCCAGCAGCTTAGGTTCGGCAGGGGGAGAGACCCAGTACTTC
TRBV5-1	TRBJ2-1	.	few	CASPRTTTVGNEQFF	TGCGCCAGCCCTAGGACTACCACGGTGGGCAATGAGCAGTTCTTC
TRBV12-3/TRBV12-4	TRBJ1-2	TRBD1	.	CASSHGTGTRYGYTF	TGTGCCAGCAGTCACGGGACAGGGACGAGATATGGCTACACCTTC
TRBV6-2/TRBV6-3	TRBJ1-5	.	.	CASSQIKGNQPQHF	TGTGCCAGCAGCCAAATTAAGGGCAATCAGCCCCAGCATTTT
TRBV7-2	TRBJ2-7	.	.	CASSLGVAEQYF	TGTGCCAGCAGCTTAGGGGTAGCCGAGCAGTACTTC
TRBV20-1	TRBJ1-1	TRBD1	.	CSARDGTENTEAFF	TGCAGTGCTAGAGATGGGACAGAGAACACTGAAGCTTTCTTT
TRBV4-2	TRBJ2-2	.	.	CASSQVESRSTGELFF	TGTGCCAGCAGCCAAGTGGAAAGTAGGTCAACCGGGGAGCTGTTTTTT
TRBV19	TRBJ2-1	TRBD2	.	CASSTRTSGSSYNEQFF	TGTGCCAGTAGTACTAGGACTAGCGGCAGCTCCTACAATGAGCAGTTCTTC
TRBV20-1	TRBJ1-5	.	.	CSALSYSNQPQHF	TGCAGTGCTCTGAGTTATAGCAATCAGCCCCAGCATTTT
TRBV9	TRBJ2-5	.	.	CASSVVDGGDNEQYF	TGTGCCAGCAGCGTAGTCGACGGAGGGGACAATGAGCAGTACTTC
TRBV14	TRBJ2-3	TRBD2	.	CASSQLTSGRWGTDTRYF	TGTGCCAGCAGTCAATTGACTAGCGGGAGGTGGGGCACAGATACGCGGTATTTT
TRBV4-2	TRBJ2-3	.	.	CASSQSDKGTTTDTQYF	TGTGCCAGCAGCCAGTCAGACAAGGGGACGACCACAGATACGCAGTATTTT
TRBV20-1	TRBJ2-3	TRBD1	.	CSATGTVPGTQYF	TGCAGTGCAACCGGGACAGTGCCGGGTACGCAGTATTTT
TRBV7-8	TRBJ2-7	.	few	CASSFRGVPYEQYF	TGTGCCAGCAGCTTTAGGGGCGTCCCCTACGAGCAGTACTTC
TRBV6-1	TRBJ2-1	TRBD1	.	CASSRGWTGLMYYEQFF	TGTGCCAGCAGTAGAGGCTGGACAGGGTTAATGTACTATGAGCAGTTCTTC
TRBV9	TRBJ2-1	.	once	CTSSTGLRHEQFF	TGTACCAGCAGCACAGGACTTCGCCATGAGCAGTTCTTC
TRBV20-1	TRBJ2-7	.	.	CSVSLSSYNEQYF	TGCAGTGTTTCACTGAGTTCCTACAATGAGCAGTACTTC
TRBV20-1	TRBJ2-1	.	.	CSARAPGPYLNEQFF	TGCAGTGCTAGGGCACCGGGACCCTACCTAAATGAGCAGTTCTTC
TRBV5-1	TRBJ2-5	TRBD1	.	CASSFGQGGHRETQYF	TGCGCCAGCAGTTTCGGACAGGGGGGACATAGGGAGACCCAGTACTTC
TRBV29-1	TRBJ2-3	.	many	CSVGAVTSTDTQYF	TGCAGCGTTGGGGCAGTTACTAGCACAGATACGCAGTATTTT
TRBV5-1	TRBJ2-7	.	.	CASSPRGDEQYF	TGCGCCAGCAGCCCGAGGGGGGACGAGCAGTACTTC
TRBV4-1	TRBJ1-1	TRBD1	.	CASSQQKGSTGVRNTEAFF	TGCGCCAGCAGCCAACAGAAAGGTTCCACAGGGGTCAGGAACACTGAAGCTTTCTTT
TRBV3-1	TRBJ2-5	.	few	CASSQDPESVQETQYF	TGTGCCAGCAGCCAAGATCCTGAGTCAGTACAAGAGACCCAGTACTTC
TRBV6-5	TRBJ2-1	.	.	CASSYTSRRAEQFF	TGTGCCAGCAGTTATACTAGCAGGAGGGCTGAGCAGTTCTTC
TRBV6-2/TRBV6-3	TRBJ1-1	.	.	CASRKNRLQNTEAFF	TGTGCCAGCAGAAAGAACAGACTTCAGAACACTGAAGCTTTCTTT
TRBV20-1	TRBJ2-1	.	.	CSARVDLEQFF	TGCAGTGCTAGAGTGGATCTTGAGCAGTTCTTC
TRBV28	TRBJ1-2	.	once	CASMMGAREYGYTF	TGTGCCAGCATGATGGGGGCGCGAGAGTATGGCTACACCTTC
TRBV7-3	TRBJ2-1	TRBD2	.	CASSLTGTSGYNEQFF	TGTGCCAGCAGCTTGACTGGGACTAGCGGTTACAATGAGCAGTTCTTC
TRBV20-1	TRBJ2-3	TRBD1	.	CSARDPGGRTDTQYF	TGCAGTGCTAGAGATCCAGGGGGCAGGACAGATACGCAGTATTTT
TRBV12-5	TRBJ2-3	.	.	CASGPPMGDTQYF	TGTGCTAGTGGCCCCCCGATGGGGGATACGCAGTATTTT
TRBV4-2	TRBJ2-3	.	.	CASSRRVEGTDTQYF	TGTGCCAGCAGCCGCAGGGTGGAAGGCACAGATACGCAGTATTTT
TRBV20-1	TRBJ2-5	.	.	CSVGQPQETQYF	TGCAGTGTAGGACAGCCTCAAGAGACCCAGTACTTC
TRBV27	TRBJ2-5	TRBD1	.	CASSPLGTGGVTQYF	TGTGCCAGCAGTCCACTCGGGACAGGGGGCGTGACCCAGTACTTC
TRBV20-1	TRBJ1-4	.	.	CSASNSRRTNEKLFF	TGCAGTGCTAGCAACTCCAGGAGAACTAATGAAAAACTGTTTTTT